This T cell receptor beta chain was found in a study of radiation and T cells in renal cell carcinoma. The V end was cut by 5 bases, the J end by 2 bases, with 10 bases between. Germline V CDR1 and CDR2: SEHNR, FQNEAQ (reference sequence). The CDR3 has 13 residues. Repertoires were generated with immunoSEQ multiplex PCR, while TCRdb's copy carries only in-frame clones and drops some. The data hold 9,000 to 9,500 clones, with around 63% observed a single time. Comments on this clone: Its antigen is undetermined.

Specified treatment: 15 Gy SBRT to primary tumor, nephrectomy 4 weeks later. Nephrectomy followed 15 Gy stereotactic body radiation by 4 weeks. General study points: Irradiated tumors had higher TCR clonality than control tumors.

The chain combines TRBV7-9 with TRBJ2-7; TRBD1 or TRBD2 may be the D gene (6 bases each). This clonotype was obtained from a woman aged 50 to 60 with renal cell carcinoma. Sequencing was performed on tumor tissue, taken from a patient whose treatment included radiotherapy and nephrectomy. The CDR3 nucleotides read TGTGCCAGCAGCCTAGGGGGGACCTACGAGCAGTACTTC. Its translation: CASSLGGTYEQYF.